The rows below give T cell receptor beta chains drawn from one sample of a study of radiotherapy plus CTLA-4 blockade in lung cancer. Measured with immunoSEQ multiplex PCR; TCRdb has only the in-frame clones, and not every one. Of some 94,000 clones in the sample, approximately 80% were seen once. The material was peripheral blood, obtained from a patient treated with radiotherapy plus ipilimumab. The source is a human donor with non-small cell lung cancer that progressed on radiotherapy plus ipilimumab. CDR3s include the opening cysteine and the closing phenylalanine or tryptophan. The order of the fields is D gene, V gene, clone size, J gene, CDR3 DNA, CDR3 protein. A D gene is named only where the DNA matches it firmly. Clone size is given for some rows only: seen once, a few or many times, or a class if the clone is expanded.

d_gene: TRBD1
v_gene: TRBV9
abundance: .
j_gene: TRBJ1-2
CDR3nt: TGTGCCAGCAGCACGACGACAGGGGCCTCTTCTTCCTATGGCTACACCTTC
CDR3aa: CASSTTTGASSSYGYTF

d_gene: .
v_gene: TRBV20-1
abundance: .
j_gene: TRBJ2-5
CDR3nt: TGCAGTGCTAGAGGGGAGACCCAGTACTTC
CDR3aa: CSARGETQYF

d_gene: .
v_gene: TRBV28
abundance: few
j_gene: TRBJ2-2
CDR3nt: TGTGCCAGCAGTCCGACAGGTGTGGCCGGGGAGCTGTTTTTT
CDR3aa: CASSPTGVAGELFF

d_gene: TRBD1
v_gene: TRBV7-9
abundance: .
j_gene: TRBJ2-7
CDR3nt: TGTGCCAGCAGCGGGGGACAGGGGGGTCTCTACGAGCAGTACTTC
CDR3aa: CASSGGQGGLYEQYF

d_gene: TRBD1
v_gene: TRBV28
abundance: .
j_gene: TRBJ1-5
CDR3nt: TGTGCCAGCACCGCATTTTTGACAGGGAAGAAGCCCCAGCATTTT
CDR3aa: CASTAFLTGKKPQHF

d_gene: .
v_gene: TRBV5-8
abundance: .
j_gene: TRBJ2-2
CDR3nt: TGTGCCAGCAGCTTTGACAGTAACACCGGGGAGCTGTTTTTT
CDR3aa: CASSFDSNTGELFF

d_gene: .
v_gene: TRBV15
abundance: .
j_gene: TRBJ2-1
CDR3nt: TGTGCCACCGGAGCGTTAGACGAGCAGTTCTTC
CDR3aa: CATGALDEQFF

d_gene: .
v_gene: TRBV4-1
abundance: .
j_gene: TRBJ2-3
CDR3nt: TGCGCCAGCAGCCTAAGAAGGGGACGCACAGATACGCAGTATTTT
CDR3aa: CASSLRRGRTDTQYF

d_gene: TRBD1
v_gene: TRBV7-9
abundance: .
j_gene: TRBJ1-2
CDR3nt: TGTGCCAGCAGCCCGGGGACAGGGGCCTTCTATGGCTACACCTTC
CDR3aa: CASSPGTGAFYGYTF

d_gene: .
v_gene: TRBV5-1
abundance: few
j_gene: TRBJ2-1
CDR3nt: TGCGCCAGCAGCCCAGGAGGACACAAATCCTACAATGAGCAGTTCTTC
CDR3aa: CASSPGGHKSYNEQFF